This T cell receptor beta chain emerged from a study of cytomegalovirus exposure and HLA in healthy donors. There are 14 residues in the CDR3. CDR1 and CDR2 from the germline V gene are KGHSH and LQKENI. Germline trimming cut 6 bases from V and 4 bases from J; bases unmatched to any gene: 6. Donors consisted of healthy bone marrow donors. As for this clone: Its antigen is not identified.

The PCR employed 60 Vbeta primers together with 13 Jbeta primers. Method: immunoSEQ multiplex PCR; TCRdb's copy keeps in-frame clones and lacks some. The repertoire has approximately 170,000 clones, around 80% of them found once; the top ten carry under 3%. Study-wide results and caveats: It was reported that TCR beta sequences correctly inferred the HLA-A and HLA-B alleles for most subjects.

The chain joins TRBV18 to TRBJ1-5; 7 bases are a match to TRBD1. Sequences were obtained from PBMCs. The sequence was collected from a woman aged 50 to 65 in good health and CMV-seronegative. This CDR3 reads CASSQQGSNQPQHF. CDR3 nucleotides: TGTGCCAGCTCCCAACAGGGGTCTAATCAGCCCCAGCATTTT. Variable domain in full (rest from reference TRBV18 and TRBJ1-5): NAGVMQNPRHLVRRRGQEARLRCSPMKGHSHVYWYRQLPEEGLKFMVYLQKENIIDESGMPKERFSAEFPKEGPSILRIQQVVRGDSAAYFCASSQQGSNQPQHFGDGTRLSIL.